This T cell receptor beta chain was found in a study of CD8+ T cells in alopecia areata. Isolated RNA was reverse transcribed into cDNA used as the sequencing template. Libraries were prepared by immunoSEQ multiplex PCR; TCRdb keeps only in-frame clonotypes and omits some of them. The table lists about 180,000 clones, approximately 52% of them singletons. Treatment here: oral pan-JAK inhibitor, 5-10 mg twice daily. Collected material from alopecia areata patients comprised lesional scalp punch biopsies and peripheral blood. Sorting separated CD4+ and CD8+ T cells out of PBMCs. Study-level results: For patients receiving tofacitinib, scalp clonality and expanded CD8+ clones among the top 100 significantly decreased. Lesional tissue from the scalp (especially in alopecia totalis/universalis) showed higher clonality than normal scalp.

This clone was detected only a few times. The antigen is undetermined. The CDR3 is made up of 16 amino acids. Trimming at V came to 5 bases and at J to 5 bases, leaving 10 bases not matched to a gene. CDR1 and CDR2 from the germline V gene are SGHTA and FQGNSA. This chain joins TRBV7-2 and TRBJ1-1; 11 nucleotides align to TRBD1. The material sequenced was CD4+ T cells sorted from blood, taken at approximately week 61, from a patient treated with tofacitinib. This clonotype was sampled from a human donor with alopecia areata. CDR3 sequence (DNA): TGTGCCAGCAGCGCCCCGGGACAGGGGGGGGAGACTGAAGCTTTCTTT. Translating it yields CASSAPGQGGETEAFF.